This T cell receptor (beta chain) was recorded in a study of blood T cells in healthy people across ages. The study's findings and limits: Observed TCR beta diversity per million T cells went down as age went up. This fall followed a roughly linear course with age.

CDR1 is MNHEY and CDR2 is SMNVEV in the germline V gene (reference sequence). The V and J ends lost 0 bases and 8 bases, in that order; junction bases with no gene match: 25. CDR3 length: 21 amino acids. Notes on this clonotype: Its antigen is currently unknown.

Next came a second PCR, run for 7 to 11 cycles, which used a sample-barcoded 5' primer along with a J-beta primer mix. TCRdb re-derived calls from the 5' RACE reads in MiXCR, one entry per CDR3 protein. The table records over a million distinct CDR3 sequences, 40% to 45% of them present only once. Input material: blood. The chain uses TRBV27 and TRBJ2-3, with 8 bases identical to TRBD2. The TCR comes from a woman aged 55-69 years in good health. CDR3 in amino acids: CASSLSLGPSRGRPLPGTQYF. Written as DNA, the CDR3 is TGTGCCAGCAGTTTATCTTTGGGCCCCTCCCGCGGGAGGCCTCTCCCTGGTACGCAGTATTTT.